Sequencing of this T cell receptor (beta chain) was carried out in a study of T cell repertoires in cytomegalovirus infection. Looking at the study overall: Based on public TCR beta signatures, there were indications of CMV infection and of a matching HLA type. Study-level findings and limits: There were HLA-C-restricted CMV-specific TCR beta clonotypes dominating the ex vivo response. Accumulated public TCR beta family frequency recognized individuals carrying CMV together with the relevant HLA.

Trimming removed 5 bases from V and 3 bases from J; junction bases left unmatched: 5. CDR3 length equals 15 residues. Germline V lookup: CDR1 SGHNT, CDR2 YENEEA. MiXCR, applied by TCRdb to the reads, yields one record per CDR3 protein. The data hold 150,000 or so distinct CDR3 sequences, with roughly a sixth observed a single time. This clonotype was seen a few times. As yet, its antigen is unknown. The sequencing sample was made of CD8+ T cells from PBMCs. This clonotype was obtained from a human donor in good health (CMV status not recorded). Some clones in this sample may be carry-over from other donors' samples. J is TRBJ2-1 and V is TRBV11-3, with 9 nucleotides matching TRBD1. CDR3 sequence (DNA): TGTGCCAGCAGCCCCCGACAGGGGGGCTACAATGAGCAGTTCTTC. Encoded protein: CASSPRQGGYNEQFF.